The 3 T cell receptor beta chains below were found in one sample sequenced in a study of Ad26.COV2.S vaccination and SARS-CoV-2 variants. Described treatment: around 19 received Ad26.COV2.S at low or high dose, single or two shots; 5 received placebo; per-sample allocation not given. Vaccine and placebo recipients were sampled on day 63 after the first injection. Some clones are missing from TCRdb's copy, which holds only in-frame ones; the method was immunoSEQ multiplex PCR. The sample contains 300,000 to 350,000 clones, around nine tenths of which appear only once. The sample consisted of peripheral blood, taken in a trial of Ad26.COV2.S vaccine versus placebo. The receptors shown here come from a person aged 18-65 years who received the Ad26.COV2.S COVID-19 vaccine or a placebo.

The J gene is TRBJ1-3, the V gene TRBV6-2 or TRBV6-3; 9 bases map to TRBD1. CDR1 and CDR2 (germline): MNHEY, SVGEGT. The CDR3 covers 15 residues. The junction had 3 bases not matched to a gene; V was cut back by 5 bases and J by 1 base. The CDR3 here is CASSAGTGSGNTIYF. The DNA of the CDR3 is TGTGCCAGCAGTGCCGGGACAGGGTCTGGAAACACCATATATTTT.

The CDR3 protein is CASSRLVDRGIEQYF. DNA of the CDR3: TGTGCCAGCAGCCGTCTGGTAGACAGGGGGATCGAGCAGTACTTC. V usage is TRBV27 and J usage is TRBJ2-7, with 9 bases matching TRBD1. This CDR3 is 15 amino acids long. The V and J ends lost 6 bases and 6 bases, in that order; junction bases with no gene match: 12. In germline, CDR1 is MNHEY, CDR2 SMNVEV (reference sequence).

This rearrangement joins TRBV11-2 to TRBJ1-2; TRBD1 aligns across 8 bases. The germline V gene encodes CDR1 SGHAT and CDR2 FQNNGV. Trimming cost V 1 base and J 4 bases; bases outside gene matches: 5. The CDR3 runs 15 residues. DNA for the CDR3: TGTGCCAGCAGCTTAGTTGAGGACAGGGTCTATGGCTACACCTTC. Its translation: CASSLVEDRVYGYTF.